These 15 T cell receptor beta chains were all obtained from the same sample, sequenced in a study of CD8 T cells in ankylosing spondylitis. Each CDR3 protein is one row after TCRdb ran MiXCR on the 5' RACE reads. This table has around 210,000 distinct CDR3 sequences, approximately 8.4% appearing once. The sample consisted of blood, either unsorted or a sorted T cell fraction (not recorded which). These receptors all come from a female donor with ankylosing spondylitis or in good health (not recorded which).

This clonotype was seen repeatedly, ten times or more. In nucleotides, the CDR3 is TGTGCCTCCAAGGACAGGGGAGCTAAGACAGATACGCAGTATTTT. Translated: CASKDRGAKTDTQYF. The chain has TRBV12-3 or TRBV12-4 and TRBJ2-3, with TRBD1 identical over 9 bases. V was pared by 11 bases and J by 3 bases, with 12 bases of the junction left unmatched. The CDR3 has 15 residues.

This chain links TRBV7-9 with TRBJ2-1, with TRBD2 matching 8 bases. The V gene's germline CDR1 is SEHNR and CDR2 FQNEAQ (reference sequence). The CDR3 length is 16 residues. J was trimmed by 5 bases and V by 4 bases; bases with no gene match: 10. The CDR3 sequence: CASSSPQAGVHNEQFF. In nucleotides, the CDR3 is TGTGCCAGCAGCTCCCCCCAAGCGGGAGTACACAATGAGCAGTTCTTC.

This clonotype was observed many times. V gene TRBV4-3 combines with J gene TRBJ2-7, with 8 bases lining up with TRBD2. This CDR3 spans 16 amino acids. Germline V gene lookup returns CDR1 LGHNA and CDR2 YSLEER. The trim removed 0 bases at V and 4 bases at J, leaving 8 bases unmatched. The CDR3 protein is CASSQDWAGGQYEQYF. In DNA, the CDR3 is TGCGCCAGCAGCCAAGATTGGGCGGGAGGCCAGTACGAGCAGTACTTC.

This clonotype was observed many times. The genes are TRBV5-1 and TRBJ2-7; D is possibly TRBD2 (6 bases). The V gene lost 5 bases and the J gene lost 3 bases, with 15 bases spanning the gap. The CDR3 extends over 14 amino acids. The V gene's germline CDR1 is SGHRS and CDR2 YFSETQ. The chain's CDR3 is CASRSTGTDYEQYF. Here the CDR3 DNA reads TGCGCCAGCAGGTCCACCGGGACTGACTACGAGCAGTACTTC.

There are many counts of this clonotype. The chain joins TRBV20-1 to TRBJ1-4, with unresolved D. The V end was cut by 0 bases, the J end by 11 bases, with 13 bases between. The CDR3 runs to 13 residues. Germline-derived CDR1 and CDR2 are DFQATT and SNEGSKA (reference sequence). The CDR3 reads CSARDRPSLKLFF. CDR3 bases: TGCAGTGCTAGAGACCGACCTTCACTGAAACTGTTTTTT.

V usage is TRBV11-2 and J usage is TRBJ2-7; D is possibly TRBD2 (6 bases). This CDR3 contains 13 residues. V was trimmed by 3 bases and J by 4 bases, leaving 10 bases between them. Germline values: CDR1 SGHAT, CDR2 FQNNGV. The CDR3: CASSFSRDYEQYF. Written as DNA, the CDR3 is TGTGCCAGCAGCTTTTCGCGGGATTACGAGCAGTACTTC.

With regard to this clonotype: Just one base apart from a much larger clone, this may be a read error. The V and J genes are TRBV20-1 and TRBJ2-1; 11 bases map to TRBD2. The CDR3 sequence is 18 residues long. Germline CDR1 DFQATT, CDR2 SNEGSKA (reference sequence). The CDR3 DNA is TGCTGTGTGCGCACCGGCATCGGGACTAGCGGTACCTACAATGAGCAGTTCTTC. Translated, it gives CCVRTGIGTSGTYNEQFF.

For this clonotype: Being one base from a much bigger clone, this may be a read error. J is TRBJ2-7 and V is TRBV6-5, with D unclear. The CDR3 is 15 residues long. Looked up from germline, CDR1 is MNHEY and CDR2 is SVGAGI. In DNA, the CDR3 is TGTGCCAGCAGTTACTCGAACGGCCCCCCGAACGAGCAGAACTTC. Translated, it gives CASSYSNGPPNEQNF.

This clonotype was counted ten times or more. The J gene is TRBJ2-2, the V gene TRBV7-3; D perhaps matches TRBD2 (5 bases). Germline V gene data show CDR1 as SGHTA and CDR2 as FQGTGA. CDR3 size: 14 residues. The ends were cut back, 2 bases at V and 8 bases at J, with 12 bases in the middle. The CDR3 loop reads CASSLEASGGELFF. Here the CDR3 DNA reads TGTGCCAGCAGCTTAGAGGCCTCGGGGGGGGAGCTGTTTTTT.

This clonotype was seen at least ten times. This chain joins TRBV5-4 and TRBJ1-2; D is uncertain. V was pared by 2 bases and J by 1 base, with 6 bases between. The CDR3 covers 13 residues. CDR1 and CDR2 from the germline V gene are SGHNT and YYREEE (reference sequence). This chain's CDR3 is CASSLSSNYGYTF. DNA of the CDR3: TGTGCCAGCAGCTTAAGCAGTAACTATGGCTACACCTTC.

In this sample, this clonotype turned up many times. V gene TRBV7-6 combines with J gene TRBJ1-2; D unclear. The V end lost 3 bases, the J end lost 8 bases, and 13 bases lay between the germline ends. Looked up from germline, CDR1 is SGHVS and CDR2 is FNYEAQ. CDR3 size: 13 residues. CDR3 bases: TGTGCCAGCAGCTTGTCCCGAAGTCAGGGCTACACCTTC. It codes for CASSLSRSQGYTF.

This clonotype came up many times. This rearrangement joins TRBV7-9 to TRBJ1-1, with D perhaps matching TRBD1 (5 bases). The germline CDR1 and CDR2 sequences are SEHNR and FQNEAQ (reference sequence). The CDR3 contains 15 residues. Trimming cost V 0 bases and J 5 bases, with 13 bases left between them. The CDR3 here is CASSLARGRGTEAFF. The DNA for the CDR3 is TGTGCCAGCAGCTTAGCGCGAGGTCGGGGGACTGAAGCTTTCTTT.

There are many counts of this clonotype. Here the CDR3 DNA reads TGCGCCAGCAGCCAAGACGGGGGGACATATGAGTACTTC. It is translated as CASSQDGGTYEYF. This sequence joins TRBV4-3 and TRBJ2-7; perhaps TRBD2 as D (7 bases). Germline lookup yields CDR1 LGHNA and CDR2 YSLEER. CDR3 length equals 13 residues. Trimming cost V 0 bases and J 11 bases, with 14 bases left between them.

This clonotype was recorded many times. The chain is built from TRBV2 and TRBJ2-3; 8 nucleotides match TRBD2. This CDR3 spans 19 amino acids. From germline, CDR1 is SNHLY and CDR2 FYNNEI. J was trimmed by 2 bases and V by 0 bases; bases with no gene match: 13. Written as DNA, the CDR3 is TGTGCCAGCAGTGAAGCGCCGTCGGGAGGGACCCATTCCACAGATACGCAGTATTTT. It specifies CASSEAPSGGTHSTDTQYF.

This clonotype occurred many times. The chain has TRBV20-1 and TRBJ2-7; 12 bases agree with TRBD2. Looked up from germline, CDR1 is DFQATT and CDR2 is SNEGSKA (reference sequence). The CDR3 sequence is 13 residues long. With 5 bases clipped from V and 4 bases from J, the junction kept 3 bases outside the gene matches. The chain's CDR3 is CSAPTSGSYEQYF. CDR3 coding DNA: TGCAGTGCTCCGACTAGCGGGAGTTACGAGCAGTACTTC.